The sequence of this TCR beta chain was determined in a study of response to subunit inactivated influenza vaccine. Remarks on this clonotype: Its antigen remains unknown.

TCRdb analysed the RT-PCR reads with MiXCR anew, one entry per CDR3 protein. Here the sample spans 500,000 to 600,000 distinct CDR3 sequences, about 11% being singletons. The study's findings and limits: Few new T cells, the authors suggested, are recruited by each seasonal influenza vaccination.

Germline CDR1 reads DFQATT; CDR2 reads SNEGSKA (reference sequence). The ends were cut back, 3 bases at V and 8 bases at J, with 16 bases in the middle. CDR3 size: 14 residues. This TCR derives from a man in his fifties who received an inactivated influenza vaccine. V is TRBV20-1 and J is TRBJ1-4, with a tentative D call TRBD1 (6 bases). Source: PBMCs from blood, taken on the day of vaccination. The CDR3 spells CSASKTGSEEKLFF. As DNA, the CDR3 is TGCAGTGCTAGTAAGACAGGATCCGAGGAAAAACTGTTTTTT.